Shown below are 10 T cell receptor beta chains from a single sample sequenced in a study of blood T cell repertoires in COVID-19 (dated by TCRdb to about 2020). Library prep was done by the immunoSEQ multiplex PCR assay. This immuneACCESS table, as held by TCRdb, lists in-frame sequences with V and J called but not all clones. Of the missing ones, under half trace to an unresolved V gene in checked studies; the others have no known cause. In this sample the table shows 97,000 or so clones, 70% to 85% of which occur a single time. The ten biggest clones cover 9.5% to 10% of the sample. Sequenced input: peripheral blood. The receptors come from a man aged 55 to 70 with active or convalescent COVID-19.

The chain employs TRBV15 and TRBJ2-1; possible D gene TRBD2, 5 bases. Germline V gene sequence: CDR1 LNHNV, CDR2 YYDKDF (reference sequence). CDR3 size: 14 residues. Between the trimmed V and J ends, which lost 0 bases and 4 bases, there was a span of 7 bases. CDR3 bases: TGTGCCACCAGCAGAGATCCGGGATACAATGAGCAGTTCTTC. Amino acid sequence: CATSRDPGYNEQFF.

This chain uses TRBV27 with TRBJ1-2, with 8 bases that match TRBD1. The V gene's germline CDR1 is MNHEY and CDR2 SMNVEV (reference sequence). Unmatched junction bases numbered 12, after V lost 5 bases and J lost 4 bases. The CDR3 contains 16 residues. The CDR3 region has the DNA TGTGCCAGCAGTCGGACAGGGACCCCAACCTCCTATGGCTACACCTTC. Translating gives CASSRTGTPTSYGYTF.

In its sample, this clone was seen once. This chain uses TRBV18 with TRBJ1-3; 7 bases match TRBD1. The CDR3 runs to 14 residues. The germline gives CDR1 KGHSH, CDR2 LQKENI. V lost 8 bases and J lost 1; bases outside the gene matches: 5. CDR3 bases: TGTGCCAGCGCGACAGGGACTTCTGGAAACACCATATATTTT. Its protein is CASATGTSGNTIYF.

The chain is built from TRBV2 and TRBJ1-2; maybe TRBD1 (5 bases). CDR3 size: 17 residues. Germline lookup yields CDR1 SNHLY and CDR2 FYNNEI. Trimming took 1 base from V and 1 from J, leaving 16 bases between them. The CDR3 DNA reads TGTGCCAGCAGTGAAGAGGGACTGCGGTTGAGTAACTATGGCTACACCTTC. It specifies CASSEEGLRLSNYGYTF.

The CDR3 DNA sequence: TGTGCCAGCAGTTTATCAGGGGGCCGGTATGGCTACACCTTC. Translated, it gives CASSLSGGRYGYTF. The chain recombines TRBV27 with TRBJ1-2; 7 bases align to TRBD1. CDR1 and CDR2 (germline): MNHEY, SMNVEV (reference sequence). The V and J ends lost 0 bases and 5 bases, in that order; junction bases with no gene match: 3. The CDR3 length is 14 residues.

This chain uses TRBV7-2 with TRBJ1-2, with TRBD1 identical over 7 bases. V lost 1 base, J lost 5 bases, and 7 bases stayed unmatched. Germline loops: CDR1 SGHTA, CDR2 FQGNSA. The CDR3 extends over 15 amino acids. The DNA of the CDR3 is TGTGCCAGCAGCTTAGGACAGGGCCTTAAGTATGGCTACACCTTC. Translation: CASSLGQGLKYGYTF.

The gene calls are TRBV14 and TRBJ2-1; TRBD2 matches 10 bases. Germline CDR1 is SGHDN and CDR2 is FVKESK. With V trimmed by 3 bases and J by 6 bases, 5 bases remained unmatched. The CDR3 covers 15 residues. CDR3 region: CASSQPSGRANEQFF. The DNA of the CDR3 is TGTGCCAGCAGCCAGCCTAGCGGGAGAGCCAATGAGCAGTTCTTC.

The chain combines TRBV18 with TRBJ2-2; no clear D. CDR1 and CDR2 from the germline V gene are KGHSH and LQKENI. Trimming shortened V by 3 bases and J by 1 base, and 3 bases separated the two germline ends. The CDR3 runs to 13 residues. CDR3 region: CASSPMNTGELFF. CDR3 sequence (DNA): TGTGCCAGCTCACCTATGAACACCGGGGAGCTGTTTTTT.

The chain recombines TRBV11-2 with TRBJ2-2; the match to TRBD1 covers 10 bases. Trimming at V came to 8 bases and at J to 5 bases, leaving 5 bases not matched to a gene. This CDR3 region has 14 residues. The V gene's germline CDR1 is SGHAT and CDR2 FQNNGV. The CDR3 DNA reads TGTGCCAGCCTGGACAGGGGGTCGACCGGGGAGCTGTTTTTT. It is translated as CASLDRGSTGELFF.

This sequence joins TRBV29-1 and TRBJ2-7, with 10 bases that match TRBD2. Trimming removed 6 bases from V and 4 bases from J; junction bases left unmatched: 12. CDR3 length: 15 residues. Germline V lookup: CDR1 SQVTM, CDR2 ANQGSEA. The CDR3 spells CSVLGLAGVGYEQYF. The CDR3 coding sequence is TGCAGCGTACTCGGGCTAGCGGGAGTAGGGTACGAGCAGTACTTC.